This T cell receptor beta chain was captured in a study of type 1 regulatory T cells. TCRdb reanalysed the reads using MiXCR and keeps one entry per CDR3 protein. The sample includes about 62,000 distinct CDR3 sequences, 62% of them seen just once. V lost 2 bases and J 4 bases, leaving 15 bases between the germline ends. The germline V gene encodes CDR1 KGHSH and CDR2 LQKENI. This CDR3 region has 16 residues. With regard to this clonotype: Its antigen is unidentified.

This TCR was recovered from a human donor in good health. The chain couples TRBV18 to TRBJ2-1, with D maybe TRBD2 (6 bases). Sequencing was done on a sample of cultured non-Tr1 T cells, either the whole culture or a sorted T cell fraction (not recorded which). The CDR3 DNA sequence: TGTGCCAGCTCACCAGGAGGGTCTCGCGGATACAATGAGCAGTTCTTC. Residues: CASSPGGSRGYNEQFF.